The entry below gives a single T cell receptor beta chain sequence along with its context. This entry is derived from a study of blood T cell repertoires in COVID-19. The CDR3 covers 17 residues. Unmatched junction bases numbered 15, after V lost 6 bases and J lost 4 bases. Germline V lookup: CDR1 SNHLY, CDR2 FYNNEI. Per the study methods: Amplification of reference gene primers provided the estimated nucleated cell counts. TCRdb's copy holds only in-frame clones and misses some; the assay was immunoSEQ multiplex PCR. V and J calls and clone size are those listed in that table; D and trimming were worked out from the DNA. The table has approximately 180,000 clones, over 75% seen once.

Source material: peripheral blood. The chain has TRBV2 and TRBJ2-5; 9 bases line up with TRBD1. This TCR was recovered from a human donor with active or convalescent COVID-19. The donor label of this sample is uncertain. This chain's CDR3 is CASRGGQGMVMGETQYF. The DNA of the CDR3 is TGTGCCAGCAGGGGGGGACAGGGTATGGTGATGGGAGAGACCCAGTACTTC.